This T cell receptor (beta chain) was sequenced for a study of CD8+ T cells in alopecia areata. The CDR3 loop spans 12 amino acids. Deletions cut 8 bases from V and 2 bases from J, with 9 bases between. Germline CDR1 and CDR2: SNHLY and FYNNEI. Extracted RNA was reverse transcribed, and the resulting cDNA served as sequencing template. The data were produced by immunoSEQ multiplex PCR, yet TCRdb's version contains in-frame clones alone and is incomplete. Among over 70,000 clones listed, 60% to 70% were seen once. Stated treatment: oral pan-JAK inhibitor, 5-10 mg twice daily. J is TRBJ1-2 and V is TRBV2; tentatively, D is TRBD1 (6 bases). The sample was CD8+ T cells sorted from blood, taken at week 24, from a patient treated with tofacitinib. This receptor was taken from a human donor with alopecia areata. The CDR3 DNA is TGTGCCAGCTCGACAGGAAACTATGGCTACACCTTC. Amino acids: CASSTGNYGYTF.